This T cell receptor beta chain was documented in a study of blood T cell repertoires in COVID-19. Study at large: The United States, Italy and Spain supplied acute and convalescent COVID-19 samples. T cells, B-cell-depleted T cells, or PBMCs provided the cDNA or gDNA that served as material.

After removal of 4 bases from V and 5 bases from J, the junction contained 3 bases not matched to a gene. The length of the CDR3 is 14 residues. CDR1 is SGHAT, CDR2 FQNNGV, per germline. In the original workflow: For nucleated cells, counts were estimated from reference gene primer amplification. Libraries were prepared by immunoSEQ multiplex PCR; TCRdb keeps only in-frame clonotypes and omits some of them. The D gene and trimming were derived from the DNA, and the V and J assignments and clone size from that table. The table records around 160,000 clones, around 81% of them present only once. The sample consisted of peripheral blood. The chain couples TRBV11-2 to TRBJ1-5, with 9 bases that match TRBD1. The TCR originated in a woman in her forties with active or convalescent COVID-19. The CDR3, as DNA: TGTGCCAGCAGCTCGGACAGGGGCCATCAGCCCCAGCATTTT. It yields the protein CASSSDRGHQPQHF.